One sample yielded the 3 T cell receptor beta chains listed below, sequenced in a study of blood T cell repertoires in COVID-19. TCRdb's table, derived via immunoSEQ multiplex PCR, lists solely in-frame clones and lacks some. The repertoire consists of 45,000 to 65,000 clones, with about 88% occurring once and the leading ten covering about 29%. Sequencing was performed on peripheral blood. Every receptor here comes from a human donor in a cohort sampled during active COVID-19.

The chain combines TRBV10-3 with TRBJ2-7; D is uncertain. Germline CDR1 is ENHRY and CDR2 is SYGVKD. This CDR3 comprises 14 residues. V lost 0 bases, J lost 1 base, and 7 bases lay in between. The CDR3 nucleotides are TGTGCCATCAGTGAGTCGAACTGGTCCTACGAGCAGTACTTC. This translates into CAISESNWSYEQYF.

The chain couples TRBV19 to TRBJ2-3; 10 bases fit TRBD1. CDR1 LNHDA and CDR2 SQIVND come from the germline V gene (reference sequence). This CDR3 comprises 16 residues. J lost 2 bases, V lost 5 bases, and 7 bases had no gene match. CDR3 amino acids: CASSERTGGDTDTQYF. CDR3 bases: TGTGCCAGTAGTGAAAGGACAGGGGGGGACACAGATACGCAGTATTTT.

The genes are TRBV19 and TRBJ1-3, with TRBD1 matching over 8 bases. The CDR3 extends over 14 amino acids. Germline-derived CDR1 and CDR2 are LNHDA and SQIVND (reference sequence). The CDR3 loop reads CATTGTGSGNTIYF. CDR3 coding DNA: TGTGCTACTACCGGGACAGGCTCTGGAAACACCATATATTTT.